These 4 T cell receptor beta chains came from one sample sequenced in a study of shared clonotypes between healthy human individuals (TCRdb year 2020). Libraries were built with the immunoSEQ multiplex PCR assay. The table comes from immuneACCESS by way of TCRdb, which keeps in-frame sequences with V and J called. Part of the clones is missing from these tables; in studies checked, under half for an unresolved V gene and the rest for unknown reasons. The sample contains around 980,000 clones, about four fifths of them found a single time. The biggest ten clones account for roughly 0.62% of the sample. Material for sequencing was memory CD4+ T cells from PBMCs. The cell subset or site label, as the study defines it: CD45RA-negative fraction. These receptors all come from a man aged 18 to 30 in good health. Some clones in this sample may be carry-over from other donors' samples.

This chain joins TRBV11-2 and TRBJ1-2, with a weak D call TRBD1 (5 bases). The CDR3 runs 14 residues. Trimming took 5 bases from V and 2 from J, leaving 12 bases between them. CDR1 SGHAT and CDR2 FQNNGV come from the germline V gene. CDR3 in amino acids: CASSQGYTNYGYTF. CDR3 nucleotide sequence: TGTGCCAGCAGCCAGGGCTATACCAACTATGGCTACACCTTC. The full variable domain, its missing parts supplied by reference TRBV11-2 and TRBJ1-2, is EAGVAQSPRYKIIEKRQSVAFWCNPISGHATLYWYQQILGQGPKLLIQFQNNGVVDDSQLPKDRFSAERLKGVDSTLKIQPAKLEDSAVYLCASSQGYTNYGYTFGSGTRLTVV.

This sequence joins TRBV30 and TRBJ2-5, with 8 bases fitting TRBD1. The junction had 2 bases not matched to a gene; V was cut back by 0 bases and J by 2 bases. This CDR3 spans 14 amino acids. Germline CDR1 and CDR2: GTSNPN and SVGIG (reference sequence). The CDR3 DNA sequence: TGTGCCTGGAGTGTACAGGGGGGTCAAGAGACCCAGTACTTC. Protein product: CAWSVQGGQETQYF.

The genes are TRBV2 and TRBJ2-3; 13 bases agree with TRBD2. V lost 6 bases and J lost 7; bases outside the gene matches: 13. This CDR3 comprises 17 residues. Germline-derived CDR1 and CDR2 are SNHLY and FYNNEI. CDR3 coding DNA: TGTGCCAGCAGCCAATACCGGACTAGCGGGAGTGTGTATACGCAGTATTTT. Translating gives CASSQYRTSGSVYTQYF.

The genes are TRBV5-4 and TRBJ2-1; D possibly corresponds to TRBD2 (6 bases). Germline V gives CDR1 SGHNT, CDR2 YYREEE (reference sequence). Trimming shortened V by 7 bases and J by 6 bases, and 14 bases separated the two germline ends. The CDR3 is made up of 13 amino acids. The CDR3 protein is CASPAPGGNEQFF. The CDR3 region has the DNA TGTGCCAGCCCGGCTCCCGGGGGCAATGAGCAGTTCTTC.